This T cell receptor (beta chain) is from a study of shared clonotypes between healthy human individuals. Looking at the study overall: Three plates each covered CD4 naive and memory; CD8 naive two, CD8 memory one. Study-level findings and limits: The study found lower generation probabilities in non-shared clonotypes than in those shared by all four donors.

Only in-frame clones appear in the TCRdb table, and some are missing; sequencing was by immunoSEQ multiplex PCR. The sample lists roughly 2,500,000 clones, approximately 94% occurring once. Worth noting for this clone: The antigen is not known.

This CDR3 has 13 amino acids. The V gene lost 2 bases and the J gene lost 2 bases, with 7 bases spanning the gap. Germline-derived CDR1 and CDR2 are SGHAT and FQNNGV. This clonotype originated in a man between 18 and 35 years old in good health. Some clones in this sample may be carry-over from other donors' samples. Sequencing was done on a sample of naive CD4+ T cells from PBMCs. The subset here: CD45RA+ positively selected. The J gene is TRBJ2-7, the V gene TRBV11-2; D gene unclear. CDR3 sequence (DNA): TGTGCCAGCAGCTTAATCGAGACCTACGAGCAGTACTTC. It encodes CASSLIETYEQYF.